These 26 T cell receptor beta chains were all obtained from the same sample, sequenced in a study of blood T cell repertoires in COVID-19. Generated by immunoSEQ multiplex PCR, the TCRdb table keeps only in-frame clones and is missing some. The sample includes about 470,000 clones, roughly 90% of them seen just once. The sequenced material came from PBMCs or T cells enriched from blood (not recorded which). Every receptor here comes from a woman aged 18-29 years who had recovered from COVID-19.

This clone was detected only once. The rearrangement joins TRBV30 to TRBJ1-2; 7 bases fit TRBD1. The CDR3 is 12 amino acids. The ends lost 2 bases at V and 6 bases at J; junction bases unmatched: 3. Germline loops: CDR1 GTSNPN, CDR2 SVGIG (reference sequence). Here the CDR3 DNA reads TGTGCCTGGAGTAGCCAGGGGGATGGCTACACCTTC. Its translation is CAWSSQGDGYTF. Full variable domain (missing parts from reference TRBV30 and TRBJ1-2): SQTIHQWPATLVQPVGSPLSLECTVEGTSNPNLYWYRQAAGRGLQLLFYSVGIGQISSEVPQNLSASRPQDRQFILSSKKLLLSDSGFYLCAWSSQGDGYTFGSGTRLTVV.

The genes are TRBV5-4 and TRBJ1-5; TRBD1 agrees at 9 bases. Germline CDR1 reads SGHNT; CDR2 reads YYREEE (reference sequence). This CDR3 contains 15 residues. V dropped 4 bases and J dropped 3; count of bases not matched to a gene: 5. The CDR3 DNA sequence: TGTGCCAGCAGCGGGGACAGGGTTGACAATCAGCCCCAGCATTTT. Protein sequence: CASSGDRVDNQPQHF.

In its sample, this clone was seen once. The gene calls are TRBV9 and TRBJ1-3; D may be TRBD1 (6 bases). Germline CDR1 and CDR2: SGDLS and YYNGEE. With 4 bases removed from V and 3 bases from J, the gap between germline ends came to 14 bases. This CDR3 is 15 amino acids long. The CDR3 DNA sequence: TGTGCCAGCAGCTACGAGACAGGTGGTGGAAACACCATATATTTT. It codes for CASSYETGGGNTIYF.

The chain links TRBV18 to TRBJ1-1, with 11 nucleotides matching TRBD1. The CDR3 spans 16 residues. V was clipped by 4 bases and J by 5 bases; unmatched bases: 9. Germline CDR1 and CDR2: KGHSH and LQKENI. The CDR3 DNA reads as TGTGCCAGCTCACTACGGACAGGGGGCGAAGTGACTGAAGCTTTCTTT. Amino acids: CASSLRTGGEVTEAFF.

A single count supports this clone. The gene calls are TRBV4-1 and TRBJ1-6; 9 bases fit TRBD1. Trimming took 3 bases from V and 8 from J; bases not matched to a gene: 8. This CDR3 comprises 16 residues. Germline loops: CDR1 MGHRA, CDR2 YSYEKL. The CDR3 protein is CASSQTDRGQHSPLHF. CDR3 coding DNA: TGCGCCAGCAGCCAGACGGACAGGGGCCAACATTCACCCCTCCACTTT.

The chain joins TRBV28 to TRBJ2-5, with D possibly being TRBD2 (5 bases). Trimming pared 5 bases from V and 1 base from J, leaving 11 bases between. Per the germline V gene, CDR1 is MDHEN and CDR2 is SYDVKM. This CDR3 has 14 amino acids. The CDR3 spells CASSASGVQETQYF. The CDR3 region has the DNA TGTGCCAGCAGTGCTTCCGGGGTCCAAGAGACCCAGTACTTC.

This clone has just one count. This chain uses TRBV4-1 with TRBJ1-5, with D tentatively TRBD1 (5 bases). CDR1 is MGHRA and CDR2 is YSYEKL in the germline V gene. This CDR3 region has 15 residues. V was shortened by 5 bases and J by 0 bases, with 11 bases between the two germline ends. The CDR3: CASSLGVFSNQPQHF. The CDR3, as DNA: TGCGCCAGCAGCTTAGGGGTTTTTAGCAATCAGCCCCAGCATTTT.

This chain uses TRBV7-9 with TRBJ1-4; D not resolved. Between the trimmed V and J ends, which lost 2 bases and 0 bases, there was a span of 10 bases. CDR3 size: 16 residues. The V gene's germline CDR1 is SEHNR and CDR2 FQNEAQ (reference sequence). CDR3 protein: CASSLRGDATNEKLFF. CDR3 nucleotide sequence: TGTGCCAGCAGCTTAAGAGGCGACGCAACTAATGAAAAACTGTTTTTT. The full variable domain, in which reference TRBV7-9 and TRBJ1-4 provide the parts outside the CDR3, is DTGVSQNPRHKITKRGQNVTFRCDPISEHNRLYWYRQTLGQGPEFLTYFQNEAQLEKSRLLSDRFSAERPKGSFSTLEIQRTEQGDSAMYLCASSLRGDATNEKLFFGSGTQLSVL.

The chain links TRBV2 to TRBJ2-7; D unresolved. V was shortened by 7 bases and J by 5 bases, with 9 bases between the two germline ends. Germline CDR1 reads SNHLY; CDR2 reads FYNNEI. The CDR3 has 11 amino acids. CDR3 in DNA: TGTGCCAGCACCCCGTTCGACGAGCAGTACTTC. It translates to CASTPFDEQYF.

Only one count was recorded for this clone. At one of its ends the junction is not consistent with the germline gene, which may arise from a read error. The CDR3 reads CASSPGATGQSSTF. The CDR3 nucleotides are TGCGCCAGCAGCCCCGGCGCCACAGGCCAATCTTCAACTTTC. The J gene is TRBJ1-2, the V gene TRBV5-1; D is possibly TRBD1 (5 bases). CDR1 and CDR2 (germline): SGHRS, YFSETQ. The CDR3 runs to 14 residues.

V and J are TRBV19 and TRBJ1-6; D might be TRBD1 (6 bases). The V and J ends lost 3 bases and 8 bases respectively, with 14 bases between them. The CDR3 is 15 amino acids. Germline lookup yields CDR1 LNHDA and CDR2 SQIVND (reference sequence). The CDR3 nucleotides are TGTGCCAGTAGTATTACAGGGTTAACGGATTCACCCCTCCACTTT. Translated: CASSITGLTDSPLHF.

Notes on this clone: The sample holds other DNA sequences that translate to the same CDR3. This chain links TRBV6-5 with TRBJ2-5; D is perhaps TRBD1 (6 bases). The V gene lost 0 bases and the J gene lost 3 bases, with 11 bases spanning the gap. The CDR3 is 15 amino acids. The germline V gene has CDR1 MNHEY and CDR2 SVGAGI. CDR3: CASSYSPDREETQYF. The CDR3 DNA is TGTGCCAGCAGTTACTCCCCGGACAGAGAAGAGACCCAGTACTTC.

Concerning this clone itself: The same CDR3 is also encoded by other DNA sequences in this sample. The chain has TRBV30 and TRBJ1-5, with 10 bases lining up with TRBD1. Germline V gene lookup returns CDR1 GTSNPN and CDR2 SVGIG (reference sequence). V lost 4 bases to trimming and J lost 0 bases; unmatched junction nucleotides: 3. There are 15 residues in the CDR3. CDR3 sequence (DNA): TGTGCCTGGATTGGGACAGGGGATAGCAATCAGCCCCAGCATTTT. It encodes CAWIGTGDSNQPQHF.

The chain couples TRBV19 to TRBJ1-2; D gene ambiguous. The CDR3 has 13 residues. Germline CDR1 LNHDA, CDR2 SQIVND (reference sequence). The V end was cut by 5 bases, the J end by 8 bases, with 15 bases between. CDR3 bases: TGTGCCAGTAGTCAGGCGCGATCGGGAGGCTACACCTTC. Its translation is CASSQARSGGYTF.

The chain combines TRBV27 with TRBJ2-7, with 13 bases matching TRBD2. The CDR3 totals 15 residues. Trimming at V came to 3 bases and at J to 3 bases, leaving 2 bases not matched to a gene. Germline V gene data show CDR1 as MNHEY and CDR2 as SMNVEV (reference sequence). The CDR3 loop reads CASSLRLAGGYEQYF. The CDR3 nucleotides read TGTGCCAGCAGTTTGCGACTAGCGGGGGGCTACGAGCAGTACTTC.

The CDR3 loop is CATSRGTDGSKNIQYF. Written as DNA, the CDR3 is TGTGCCACCAGCAGAGGGACAGATGGATCCAAAAACATTCAGTACTTC. The chain joins TRBV15 to TRBJ2-4; D is perhaps TRBD1 (6 bases). V was clipped by 1 base and J by 2 bases, with 12 bases between them. The CDR3 spans 16 residues. Germline loops: CDR1 LNHNV, CDR2 YYDKDF (reference sequence).

Note on this clone: The same CDR3 is also encoded by other DNA sequences in this sample. The chain couples TRBV3-1 (or the pseudogene TRBV3-2) to TRBJ2-5; D is unresolved. This CDR3 contains 12 residues. Trimming removed 0 bases from V and 4 bases from J, with 3 bases in between. Per the germline V gene, CDR1 is LGHDT and CDR2 is YNNKEL (reference sequence). CDR3 nucleotides: TGTGCCAGCAGCCAAGATAGAGAGACCCAGTACTTC. Protein: CASSQDRETQYF.

The CDR3 DNA follows: TGCGCCAGCAGCCAGCGGGAGAGAGACACCATATATTTT. Protein product: CASSQRERDTIYF. The chain combines TRBV4-1 with TRBJ1-3; D is undetermined. Trimming removed 3 bases from V and 8 bases from J, with 11 bases in between. Germline V gene sequence: CDR1 MGHRA, CDR2 YSYEKL. CDR3 length equals 13 residues.

The CDR3 protein is CASSGGTDETQYF. As DNA, the CDR3 is TGTGCCAGCAGCGGGGGGACAGATGAGACCCAGTACTTC. The V and J genes are TRBV5-4 and TRBJ2-5; tentatively, D is TRBD1 (7 bases). Germline values: CDR1 SGHNT, CDR2 YYREEE (reference sequence). Trimming removed 4 bases from V and 5 bases from J, with 12 bases in between. This CDR3 comprises 13 residues.

The V call is TRBV5-5, the J call TRBJ1-4, with D possibly TRBD1 on 5 matching bases. Germline CDR1 and CDR2: SGHKS and YYEKEE (reference sequence). The CDR3 has 15 residues. V was shortened by 5 bases and J by 4 bases, with 15 bases between the two germline ends. The DNA of the CDR3 is TGTGCCAGCAGTTCCCCCTCCGGGGGTAATGAAAAACTGTTTTTT. Translated, it gives CASSSPSGGNEKLFF. The variable domain in full, completed from reference TRBV5-5 and TRBJ1-4, reads DAGVTQSPTHLIKTRGQQVTLRCSPISGHKSVSWYQQVLGQGPQFIFQYYEKEERGRGNFPDRFSARQFPNYSSELNVNALLLGDSALYLCASSSPSGGNEKLFFGSGTQLSVL.

CDR3 region: CASSKDSGENTEAFF. As DNA, the CDR3 is TGTGCCAGCTCAAAGGACAGCGGAGAGAACACTGAAGCTTTCTTT. V is TRBV18 and J is TRBJ1-1; D might be TRBD1 (6 bases). CDR1 and CDR2 (germline): KGHSH, LQKENI. The CDR3 loop spans 15 amino acids. V was cut by 5 bases and J by 1 base, with 14 bases left in between.

This clone occurred once. The chain links TRBV27 to TRBJ1-1; D may be TRBD1 (5 bases). The CDR3 is 12 amino acids. The V end lost 6 bases, the J end lost 5 bases, and 10 bases lay between the germline ends. CDR1 and CDR2 from the germline V gene are MNHEY and SMNVEV (reference sequence). The CDR3 loop reads CASRTQGTEAFF. The CDR3 DNA sequence: TGTGCCAGCAGGACCCAGGGTACTGAAGCTTTCTTT.

J is TRBJ2-2 and V is TRBV7-6, with D unresolved. CDR3 length: 15 amino acids. V dropped 6 bases and J dropped 0 bases, with 11 bases sitting between them. CDR1 is SGHVS, CDR2 FNYEAQ, per germline. The DNA of the CDR3 is TGTGCCAGCAGTCCCGGAGAAACGAACACCGGGGAGCTGTTTTTT. This codes for CASSPGETNTGELFF.

This clone has only one observation. The chain combines TRBV5-6 with TRBJ1-3; 9 bases fit TRBD1. CDR3 length: 19 residues. Per the germline V gene, CDR1 is SGHDT and CDR2 is YYEEEE. With V trimmed by 0 bases and J by 0 bases, 10 bases remained unmatched. In nucleotides, the CDR3 is TGTGCCAGCAGCTTGGCCCCGGGACAGGGACTGATCTCTGGAAACACCATATATTTT. This codes for CASSLAPGQGLISGNTIYF.

CDR3 sequence reads: CASSPIPTGYVRGYTF. The CDR3 DNA follows: TGTGCCAGCTCACCTATACCGACAGGGTATGTTCGAGGCTACACCTTC. The chain recombines TRBV18 with TRBJ1-2, with 7 bases identical to TRBD1. The CDR3 is 16 amino acids. Trimming at V came to 3 bases and at J to 8 bases, leaving 15 bases not matched to a gene. From germline, CDR1 is KGHSH and CDR2 LQKENI.

V and J are TRBV2 and TRBJ2-2, with a possible D match to TRBD1 (5 bases). Germline CDR1 and CDR2: SNHLY and FYNNEI. With 7 bases removed from V and 6 bases from J, the gap between germline ends came to 15 bases. CDR3 length equals 14 residues. CDR3 region: CASKGRVGPGELFF. CDR3 nucleotides: TGTGCCAGCAAAGGCAGGGTAGGGCCCGGGGAGCTGTTTTTT.